This T cell receptor beta chain was sequenced for a study of blood T cell repertoires in COVID-19. In the study overall: There were acute and convalescent COVID-19 samples, and they came from the United States, Italy and Spain. T cells, B-cell-depleted T cells, or PBMCs supplied cDNA or gDNA.

Those who participated ranged in age from roughly 18 to 100 years and resided in approximately 23 US areas. Trimming stripped 5 bases from V and 4 bases from J, with 14 bases between. The length of the CDR3 is 14 residues. Germline V gene sequence: CDR1 LNHDA, CDR2 SQIVND (reference sequence). Sequencing was performed with immunoSEQ multiplex PCR; in TCRdb, only in-frame clones are kept and a portion is missing. There are around 220,000 clones in the sample; around 82% occur only once, and about 7% lies in the top ten. Sequenced material: PBMCs or T cells enriched from blood (not recorded which). This chain uses TRBV19 with TRBJ1-1, with D possibly matching TRBD1 (6 bases). The sequence derives from a woman aged 40 to 49 with acute COVID-19. The DNA for the CDR3 is TGTGCCAGTAGTGTAACCCTAGGGGGCACTGAAGCTTTCTTT. It specifies CASSVTLGGTEAFF.